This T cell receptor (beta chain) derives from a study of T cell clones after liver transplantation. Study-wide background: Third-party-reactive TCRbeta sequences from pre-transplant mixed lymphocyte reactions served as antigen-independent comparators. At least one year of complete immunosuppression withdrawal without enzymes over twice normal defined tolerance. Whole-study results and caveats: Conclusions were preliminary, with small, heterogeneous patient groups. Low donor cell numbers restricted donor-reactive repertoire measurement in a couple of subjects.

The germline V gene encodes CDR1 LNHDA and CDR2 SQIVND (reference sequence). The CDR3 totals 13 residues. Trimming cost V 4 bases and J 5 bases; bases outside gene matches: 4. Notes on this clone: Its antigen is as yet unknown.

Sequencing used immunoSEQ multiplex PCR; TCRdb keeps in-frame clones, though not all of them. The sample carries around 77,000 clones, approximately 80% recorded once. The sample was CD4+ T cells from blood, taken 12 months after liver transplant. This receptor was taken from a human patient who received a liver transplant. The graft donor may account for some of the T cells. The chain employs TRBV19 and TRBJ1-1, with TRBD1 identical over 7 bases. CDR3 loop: CASSTTGVTEAFF. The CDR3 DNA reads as TGTGCCAGTAGTACAACAGGGGTAACTGAAGCTTTCTTT. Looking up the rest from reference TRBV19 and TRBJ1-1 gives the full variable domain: DGGITQSPKYLFRKEGQNVTLSCEQNLNHDAMYWYRQDPGQGLRLIYYSQIVNDFQKGDIAEGYSVSREKKESFPLTVTSAQKNPTAFYLCASSTTGVTEAFFGQGTRLTVV.